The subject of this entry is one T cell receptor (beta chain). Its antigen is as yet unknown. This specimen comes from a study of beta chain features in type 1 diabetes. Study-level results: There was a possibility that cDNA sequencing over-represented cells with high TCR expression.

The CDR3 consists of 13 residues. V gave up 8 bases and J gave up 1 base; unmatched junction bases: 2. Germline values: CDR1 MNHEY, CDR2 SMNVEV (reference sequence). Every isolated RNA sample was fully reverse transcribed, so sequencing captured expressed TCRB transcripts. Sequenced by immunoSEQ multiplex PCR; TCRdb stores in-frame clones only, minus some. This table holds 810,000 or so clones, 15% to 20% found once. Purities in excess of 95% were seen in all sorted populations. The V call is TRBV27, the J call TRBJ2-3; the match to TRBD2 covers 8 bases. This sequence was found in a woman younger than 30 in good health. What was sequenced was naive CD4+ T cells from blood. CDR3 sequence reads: CASCSGGTDTQYF. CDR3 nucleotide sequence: TGTGCCAGCTGTAGCGGGGGCACAGATACGCAGTATTTT.